This TCR beta chain was documented in a study of cytomegalovirus exposure and HLA in healthy donors. General observations from the study: Some highly shared sequence variants likely arose as a pipeline artifact.

Primers for the PCR totalled 60 Vbeta and 13 Jbeta. The method was immunoSEQ multiplex PCR; TCRdb's version includes in-frame clones alone and lacks a portion of them. Found here are 100,000 to 150,000 clones, roughly four fifths of them singletons; the top ten hold approximately 1.2%. About this clone: Antigen unknown.

V was shortened by 1 base and J by 4 bases, with 11 bases between the two germline ends. The CDR3 extends over 14 amino acids. The germline V gene has CDR1 SGHDT and CDR2 YYEEEE. The J gene is TRBJ1-1, the V gene TRBV5-6; no clear D gene. The TCR originated in a boy between 10 and 17 years old in good health and CMV-seronegative. Sequencing was carried out using PBMCs. This chain's CDR3 is CASSLSPAGTEAFF. The CDR3 coding sequence is TGTGCCAGCAGCTTGAGCCCGGCGGGCACTGAAGCTTTCTTT.